These T cell receptor beta chains were read from a single sample in a study of shared clonotypes between healthy human individuals. TCRdb's copy holds only in-frame clones and misses some; the assay was immunoSEQ multiplex PCR. The sample holds around 480,000 clones; 75% to 80% are singletons and the top ten take about 12%. Sequenced: PBMCs. These receptors were taken from a woman in her thirties or forties in good health. Some clones in this sample may be carry-over from other donors' samples. The CDR3 runs from the conserved cysteine through the conserved F or W. Each record gives: clone size, D gene, J gene, V gene, CDR3 DNA, CDR3 protein. A D gene is named only where the DNA matches it firmly. Not all rows give a size; the values are once, few, many and, for expanded clones, a class.

NA,TRBD1,TRBJ1-2,TRBV5-6,TGTGCCAGCAGCGGATTGGACAGGGCGAATGGCTATGGCTACACCTTC,CASSGLDRANGYGYTF
NA,TRBD2,TRBJ2-2,TRBV7-3,TGTGCCAGCAGCCGCGCCACTAGCGCCGGGGAGCTGTTTTTT,CASSRATSAGELFF
NA,NA,TRBJ2-2,TRBV28,TGTGCCAGCAGTCTGGACCGAATCACCGGGGAGCTGTTTTTT,CASSLDRITGELFF
NA,TRBD2,TRBJ2-7,TRBV9,TGTGCCAGCAGCGCCGGGACTAGCGTTTCCTACGAGCAGTACTTC,CASSAGTSVSYEQYF
NA,NA,TRBJ1-5,TRBV7-9,TGTGCCAGCAGCTTAATTTGGGGAAGCAATCAGCCCCAGCATTTT,CASSLIWGSNQPQHF
NA,TRBD2,TRBJ2-2,TRBV9,TGTGCCAGCAGCGCGGAACTAGCGGGAGGGCCATTTACCTGGGATCTGTTTTTT,CASSAELAGGPFTWDLFF
NA,NA,TRBJ1-2,TRBV5-6,TGTGCCAGCCTTTCCTCTGCAGGAGTCTATGGCTACACCTTC,CASLSSAGVYGYTF
NA,TRBD1,TRBJ1-2,TRBV6-5,TGTGCCAGCAGCCTCACAGGGGTCGTCCAGACTGGCTACACCTTC,CASSLTGVVQTGYTF
NA,TRBD2,TRBJ2-3,TRBV5-1,TGCGCCAGCAGCTTCAGCGGGAGGGTGGATACGCAGTATTTT,CASSFSGRVDTQYF
NA,NA,TRBJ2-2,TRBV6-5,TGTGCCACCGGGGGCATGGACACCGGGGAGCTGTTTTTT,CATGGMDTGELFF
NA,NA,TRBJ1-2,TRBV5-5,TGTGCCAGCAGCTTGGACGGTAGCTATGGCTACACCTTC,CASSLDGSYGYTF
NA,NA,TRBJ1-1,TRBV2,TGTGCCAGCAGTGAAATTGAAATGAACACTGAAGCTTTCTTT,CASSEIEMNTEAFF
NA,NA,TRBJ2-6,TRBV6-1,TGTGCCAGCAGCGCAGGGACTGGGGCCAACGTCCTGACTTTC,CASSAGTGANVLTF
NA,TRBD1,TRBJ2-5,TRBV30,TGTGCCTGCACAGGGGACCCCCAAGAGACCCAGTACTTC,CACTGDPQETQYF
NA,NA,TRBJ2-1,TRBV27,TGTGCCAGCAGTTTCCGAACGGCACATGGCAATGAGCAGTTCTTC,CASSFRTAHGNEQFF
NA,NA,TRBJ1-2,TRBV28,TGTGCCAGCAGCAAGACACTCTCGAATGGCTACACCTTC,CASSKTLSNGYTF
NA,TRBD2,TRBJ2-3,TRBV9,TGTGCCAGCAGCGTAGCTAGCGGGAGGCCAGGGGATACGCAGTATTTT,CASSVASGRPGDTQYF
NA,TRBD2,TRBJ2-3,TRBV5-1,TGCGCCAGCAGCTTGGTTCTAGCGGGAGATCTTGATACGCAGTATTTT,CASSLVLAGDLDTQYF
many,NA,TRBJ2-2,TRBV2,TGTGCCAGCAGTGATCGGGCATATGGGGACACCGGGGAGCTGTTTTTT,CASSDRAYGDTGELFF
NA,NA,TRBJ1-3,TRBV4-1,TGCGCCAGCAGCCAAGTGGGCACCATATATTTT,CASSQVGTIYF
NA,NA,TRBJ2-7,TRBV6-5,TGTGCCAGCAGCTTACGGGGACCATCATACGAGCAGTACTTC,CASSLRGPSYEQYF
NA,NA,TRBJ2-1,TRBV19,TGTGCCAGTAGGTCTAGGGTTTCGGTTAAGGATGAGCAGTTCTTC,CASRSRVSVKDEQFF
few,NA,TRBJ2-5,TRBV21-1,TGTGCCAGCATCACCGGAGAGACCCAGTACTTC,CASITGETQYF
once,NA,TRBJ1-1,TRBV5-5,TGTGCCAGCAGCTTGGTCGCCGGACATACGAACACTGAAGCTTTCTTT,CASSLVAGHTNTEAFF
NA,NA,TRBJ2-1,TRBV6-5,TGTGCCAGCAGTCGTCAGGGGGGAGGTGGCGAGCAGTTCTTC,CASSRQGGGGEQFF
NA,TRBD1,TRBJ2-3,TRBV9,TGTGCCAGCAGCTCCCGGGACAGGGAAACAGATACGCAGTATTTT,CASSSRDRETDTQYF
NA,NA,TRBJ2-7,TRBV11-2,TGTGCCAGCAGCCCTAACTCCGGCAGCTCCTACGAGCAGTACTTC,CASSPNSGSSYEQYF
NA,TRBD1,TRBJ2-2,TRBV6-4,TGTGCCAGCAGTGAACCCAGGGGGCGTACCGGGGAGCTGTTTTTT,CASSEPRGRTGELFF
NA,NA,TRBJ1-3,TRBV30,TGTGCCTGGAGCCGGCAACCTGGAAACACCATATATTTT,CAWSRQPGNTIYF
once,TRBD1,TRBJ1-1,TRBV18,TGTGCCAGCTCACCATTACAGGGGAGCACTGAAGCTTTCTTT,CASSPLQGSTEAFF
NA,NA,TRBJ1-5,TRBV28,TGTGCCAGCAGTTCGACAGGTTCCTATCAGCCCCAGCATTTT,CASSSTGSYQPQHF
once,TRBD1,TRBJ2-7,TRBV6-1,TGTGCCAGCAGTACAGGGGCCTCCTACGAGCAGTACTTC,CASSTGASYEQYF
NA,NA,TRBJ2-7,TRBV27,TGTGCCAGCAGTTTAAGGGAGGGGGACGAGCAGTACTTC,CASSLREGDEQYF
NA,NA,TRBJ2-7,TRBV7-9,TGTGCCAGCAGCCCCACCATTGGTGGATACGAGCAGTACTTC,CASSPTIGGYEQYF
few,NA,TRBJ1-3,TRBV18,TGTGCCAGCTCACCGGGGTCCTCTGGAAACACCATATATTTT,CASSPGSSGNTIYF
NA,NA,TRBJ1-1,TRBV15,TGTGCCACTCAGTCTATCCACGAAGCTTTCTTT,CATQSIHEAFF
NA,NA,TRBJ1-2,TRBV19,TGTGCCACTTGGTGGGAGCCTGTTTCGTGGACCTTC,CATWWEPVSWTF
NA,TRBD2,TRBJ2-2,TRBV29-1,TGCAGCGTTTACGGTGGGACTAGCGGGAGTAGTACCGGGGAGCTGTTTTTT,CSVYGGTSGSSTGELFF